This T cell receptor beta chain was captured by sequencing in a study of OX40 agonist ivuxolimab in advanced cancers. Whole-study context: Among those treated, three patients had partial responses, one with hepatocellular carcinoma and two with cutaneous melanoma.

In the case of this clone: Its antigen is undetermined.

Study-wide findings and caveats: Circulating CD4+ and CD8+ T cells showed clonal expansion by week 6 at 0.1 to 3.0 mg/kg. Expanded clones tended on average to be more numerous among CD8+ T cells than CD4+.

Per germline, CDR1 SGHAT and CDR2 FQNNGV. The CDR3 covers 16 residues. The V segment lost 5 bases and the J segment 0 bases; nucleotides outside the gene matches: 8. Method: immunoSEQ multiplex PCR; TCRdb's copy keeps in-frame clones and lacks some. Among 60,000 to 90,000 clones listed, 80% to 90% were seen once. V usage is TRBV11-2 and J usage is TRBJ2-5; 8 bases are shared with TRBD2. The origin of this receptor is an adult with an advanced solid tumor such as melanoma, head and neck, liver or kidney cancer. The starting material was CD4+ or CD8+ T cells sorted from blood, obtained in a trial of the OX40 agonist ivuxolimab. CDR3 sequence: CASSQPGLVDQETQYF. The CDR3 DNA follows: TGTGCCAGCAGCCAGCCGGGACTAGTCGACCAAGAGACCCAGTACTTC.